This passage covers 20 T cell receptor beta chains from one sample sequenced in a study of blood T cells in healthy people across ages. Alongside a J-beta primer mix, a sample-barcoded 5' primer served in a second PCR lasting about 7 to 11 cycles. MiXCR, run by TCRdb on the 5' RACE reads, gives a single entry per CDR3 protein. Seen here are about 1.4 million distinct CDR3 sequences, 59% observed once, and the top ten hold 6.5% to 8.5%. Material: blood. The receptors were sampled from a man aged 18 to 29 in good health.

J is TRBJ1-2 and V is TRBV9, with D unresolved. V gave up 0 bases and J gave up 7 bases, with 7 bases separating them. The CDR3 extends over 12 amino acids. Germline V gene sequence: CDR1 SGDLS, CDR2 YYNGEE. DNA of the CDR3: TGTGCCAGCAGCGTAGGGGTTAGTGGCTACACCTTC. Translation gives CASSVGVSGYTF.

This chain links TRBV28 with TRBJ2-7, with a possible D match to TRBD2 (5 bases). The J call is doubtful: the DNA matches TRBJ2-5 better. CDR1 and CDR2 (germline): MDHEN, SYDVKM. This CDR3 contains 14 residues. CDR3 sequence (DNA): TGTGCCAGCAGTCTCTTTTTGGGAGAAGAGACCCAGTACTTC. Translated, it gives CASSLFLGEETQYF.

This clonotype was detected only a few times. This chain connects TRBV4-3 to TRBJ2-1; 10 bases are shared with TRBD1. Looked up from germline, CDR1 is LGHNA and CDR2 is YSLEER. Trimming removed 0 bases from V and 3 bases from J; junction bases left unmatched: 5. The CDR3 totals 17 residues. The CDR3 DNA sequence: TGCGCCAGCAGCCAAGATTCCGACAGGGGGCTCTACAATGAGCAGTTCTTC. Protein sequence: CASSQDSDRGLYNEQFF.

This clonotype was found a few times. The rearrangement joins TRBV25-1 to TRBJ2-1; the match to TRBD2 covers 10 bases. This CDR3 is 15 amino acids long. Germline V gives CDR1 MGHDK, CDR2 SYGVNS. With 6 bases clipped from V and 10 bases from J, the junction kept 12 bases outside the gene matches. As DNA, the CDR3 is TGTGCCAGCAGAGCCATGGGACTAGCGCCTTCCGAGCAGTTCTTC. Its translation: CASRAMGLAPSEQFF. The full variable domain, its missing parts supplied by reference TRBV25-1 and TRBJ2-1, is EADIYQTPRYLVIGTGKKITLECSQTMGHDKMYWYQQDPGMELHLIHYSYGVNSTEKGDLSSESTVSRIRTEHFPLTLESARPSHTSQYLCASRAMGLAPSEQFFGPGTRLTVL.

V gene TRBV20-1 combines with J gene TRBJ2-1; 11 bases line up with TRBD2. The J segment lost 13 bases and the V segment lost 6 bases, leaving 5 bases of the junction unmatched. This CDR3 has 11 amino acids. Germline V gene data show CDR1 as DFQATT and CDR2 as SNEGSKA (reference sequence). The CDR3 region is CSALTSGTQFF. The CDR3 DNA follows: TGCAGTGCGCTGACTAGCGGGACACAGTTCTTC.

The table lists this clonotype with a few counts. This chain joins TRBV10-3 and TRBJ2-1; D call uncertain. The CDR3 consists of 13 residues. Germline lookup yields CDR1 ENHRY and CDR2 SYGVKD. Trimming stripped 5 bases from V and 7 bases from J, with 12 bases between. This CDR3 reads CAISTTGGNEQFF. The CDR3 nucleotides read TGTGCCATCAGTACAACCGGTGGGAATGAGCAGTTCTTC.

This clonotype was seen a few times. J is TRBJ2-1 and V is TRBV29-1; 10 bases map to TRBD2. V was pared by 5 bases and J by 5 bases, with 3 bases of the junction left unmatched. Germline V CDR1 and CDR2: SQVTM, ANQGSEA. This CDR3 is 13 amino acids long. The CDR3 DNA is TGCAGCGTTAATAGCGGGGGGAACAATGAGCAGTTCTTC. It translates to CSVNSGGNNEQFF.

The rearrangement joins TRBV4-2 to TRBJ2-7; D remains ambiguous. Germline CDR1 is LGHNA and CDR2 is YNFKEQ. The V and J ends lost 5 bases and 2 bases respectively, with 13 bases between them. This CDR3 is built from 14 residues. This CDR3 is CASSNIGTTYEQYF. CDR3 DNA: TGTGCCAGCAGCAACATAGGCACCACCTACGAGCAGTACTTC.

The chain links TRBV14 to TRBJ2-4; 9 bases are a match to TRBD2. The tail of the sequence fits TRBJ2-7 better, so the J call may be wrong. CDR1 is SGHDN and CDR2 is FVKESK in the germline V gene. CDR3 length: 16 amino acids. The CDR3 DNA is TGTGCCAGCAGCCAGGCCTTAGGCGGGAGGGCCGACGAGCAGTACTTC. Its translation is CASSQALGGRADEQYF.

This clonotype was picked up a small number of times. This rearrangement joins TRBV20-1 to TRBJ2-3, with D hard to call. CDR1 DFQATT and CDR2 SNEGSKA come from the germline V gene (reference sequence). Trimming removed 5 bases at V and 6 bases at J, with 15 bases between. The CDR3 sequence is 13 residues long. CDR3: CSAQALLGDTQYF. Here the CDR3 DNA reads TGCAGTGCTCAAGCTCTCCTTGGGGATACGCAGTATTTT.

V and J are TRBV15 and TRBJ2-1; D is undetermined. V was trimmed by 0 bases and J by 4 bases, leaving 16 bases between them. The germline gives CDR1 LNHNV, CDR2 YYDKDF (reference sequence). The length of the CDR3 is 17 residues. The CDR3 reads CATSRDVLDWEYNEQFF. The CDR3 DNA is TGTGCCACCAGCAGAGATGTCTTAGACTGGGAATACAATGAGCAGTTCTTC.

V is TRBV2 and J is TRBJ1-6; D gene ambiguous. There are 15 residues in the CDR3. V dropped 7 bases and J dropped 3 bases, with 13 bases sitting between them. The germline CDR1 and CDR2 sequences are SNHLY and FYNNEI. For the CDR3, the DNA is TGTGCCAGCAAAGGCCGAGAGAACTATAATTCACCCCTCCACTTT. Protein product: CASKGRENYNSPLHF.

This clonotype appeared a single time. The chain carries TRBV4-2 and TRBJ2-1, with D possibly matching TRBD2 (5 bases). The ends were cut back, 1 base at V and 0 bases at J, with 22 bases in the middle. The CDR3 sequence is 20 residues long. In germline, CDR1 is LGHNA, CDR2 YNFKEQ. The DNA for the CDR3 is TGTGCCAGCAGCCAAGGGCGGGTGGGTGTAATCAAAAGCTCCTACAATGAGCAGTTCTTC. This gives the protein CASSQGRVGVIKSSYNEQFF.

The V call is TRBV7-9, the J call TRBJ2-7, with 7 nucleotides matching TRBD1. Germline assignment: CDR1 SEHNR and CDR2 FQNEAQ (reference sequence). The V gene end was trimmed by 3 bases and the J gene end by 4 bases; junction bases not matched to a gene: 6. The CDR3 is 14 amino acids. Here the CDR3 reads CASSFRQGQYEQYF. CDR3 DNA sequence: TGTGCCAGCAGCTTCCGACAGGGTCAATACGAGCAGTACTTC.

With regard to this clonotype: At one end, the junction sequence differs from germline, possibly due to a read error. This chain links TRBV7-2 with TRBJ2-3; D may correspond to TRBD1 or TRBD2 (6 bases each). This CDR3 is 16 amino acids long. CDR1 SGHTA and CDR2 FQGNSA come from the germline V gene. For the CDR3, the DNA is TGTGCCAGCAAATTCTCTCGCGGGGCCCGGACAGATACGCGGTATTTT. Translation gives CASKFSRGARTDTRYF. Complete variable domain (other parts from reference TRBV7-2 and TRBJ2-3): GAGVSQSPSNKVTEKGKDVELRCDPISGHTALYWYRQSLGQGLEFLIYFQGNSAPDKSGLPSDRFSAERTGGSVSTLTIQRTQQEDSAVYLCASKFSRGARTDTRYFGPGTRLTVL.

This clonotype was counted ten times or more. This rearrangement joins TRBV4-3 to TRBJ2-7; 10 nucleotides match TRBD1. Germline CDR1 and CDR2: LGHNA and YSLEER. The CDR3 has 14 residues. The ends lost 3 bases at V and 3 bases at J; junction bases unmatched: 2. Written as DNA, the CDR3 is TGCGCCAGCAGCCATCGGACAGGGGGCTACGAGCAGTACTTC. It translates to CASSHRTGGYEQYF.

Turning to this clonotype: This clone may be a read error of a much larger clone one base away. V and J are TRBV20-1 and TRBJ1-2; no clear D. There are 14 residues in the CDR3. Germline-derived CDR1 and CDR2 are DFQATT and SNEGSKA (reference sequence). The CDR3: CSAGEVRTNYGYTF. The CDR3 nucleotides read TGCAGTGCTGGAGAGGTACGCACTAACTATGGCTACACCTTC.

V and J are TRBV7-9 and TRBJ1-1; D is ambiguous. The V gene's germline CDR1 is SEHNR and CDR2 FQNEAQ (reference sequence). The CDR3 is 13 residues long. The V end was cut by 4 bases, the J end by 4 bases, with 10 bases between. CDR3 sequence reads: CASSYGPATEAFF. The CDR3 nucleotides read TGTGCCAGCAGCTATGGACCGGCCACTGAAGCTTTCTTT.

This chain joins TRBV6-6 and TRBJ1-1, with 7 bases matching TRBD1. V gave up 0 bases and J gave up 2 bases; unmatched junction bases: 6. The CDR3 sequence is 16 residues long. Germline CDR1 reads MNHNY; CDR2 reads SVGAGI (reference sequence). CDR3 coding DNA: TGTGCCAGCAGTTACTCGGTAGGACAGGAAAACACTGAAGCTTTCTTT. It translates to CASSYSVGQENTEAFF.

The V gene is TRBV27, the J gene TRBJ2-1; 13 nucleotides align to TRBD2. J lost 8 bases, V lost 5 bases, and 6 bases had no gene match. CDR1 and CDR2 (germline): MNHEY, SMNVEV (reference sequence). The CDR3 has 15 amino acids. CDR3 amino acids: CASSLQLAGGDEQFF. CDR3 in DNA: TGTGCCAGCAGTCTCCAACTAGCGGGGGGGGATGAGCAGTTCTTC.